This T cell receptor (beta chain) was recovered during a study of post-analysis software for immune sequencing data. Overall study results and limits: People with multiple sclerosis had a significantly lower normalized Chao1 diversity than controls did.

Sequencing libraries made from TCR beta cDNA carried unique molecular identifiers. TCRdb recomputed calls from the PCR reads with MiXCR, one row per CDR3 protein. This sample carries about 540,000 distinct CDR3 sequences, roughly 34% of them seen once, and the ten largest clones take 4.5% to 7.5%. For this clonotype: Its antigen is not identified. Relative to the germline gene, one junction end is altered; a read error may explain this.

The source material was blood. This receptor was identified in a girl aged 2-17 years with multiple sclerosis.

CDR3 sequence reads: CANSAAARGYTF. CDR3 nucleotide sequence: TGTGCCAACAGTGCGGCTGCCCGTGGCTACACCTTC. The genes are TRBV6-1 and TRBJ1-2; no reliable D call. The CDR3 runs 12 residues. The germline V gene encodes CDR1 MNHNS and CDR2 SASEGT.